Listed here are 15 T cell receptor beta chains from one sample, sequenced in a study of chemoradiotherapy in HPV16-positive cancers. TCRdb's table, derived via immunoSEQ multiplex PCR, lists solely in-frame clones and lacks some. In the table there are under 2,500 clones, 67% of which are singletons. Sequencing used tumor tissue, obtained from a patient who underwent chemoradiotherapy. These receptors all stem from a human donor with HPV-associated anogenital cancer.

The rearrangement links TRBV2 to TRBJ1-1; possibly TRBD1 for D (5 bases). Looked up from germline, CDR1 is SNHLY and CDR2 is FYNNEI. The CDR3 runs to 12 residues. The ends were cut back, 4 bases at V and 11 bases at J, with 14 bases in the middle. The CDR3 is CASSARSWGAFF. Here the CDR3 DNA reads TGTGCCAGCAGTGCGAGGAGTTGGGGGGCTTTCTTT.

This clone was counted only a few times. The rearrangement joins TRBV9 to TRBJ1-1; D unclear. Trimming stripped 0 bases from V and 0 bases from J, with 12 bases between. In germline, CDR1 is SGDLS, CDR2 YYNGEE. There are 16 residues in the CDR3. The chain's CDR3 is CASSVVVNEMNTEAFF. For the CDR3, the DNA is TGTGCCAGCAGCGTAGTAGTCAACGAAATGAACACTGAAGCTTTCTTT.

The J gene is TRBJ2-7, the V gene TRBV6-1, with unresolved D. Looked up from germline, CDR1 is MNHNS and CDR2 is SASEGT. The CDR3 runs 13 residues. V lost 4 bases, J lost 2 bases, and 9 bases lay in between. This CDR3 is CASSVPGTYEQYV. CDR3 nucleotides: TGTGCCAGCAGTGTCCCAGGAACCTACGAGCAGTACGTC.

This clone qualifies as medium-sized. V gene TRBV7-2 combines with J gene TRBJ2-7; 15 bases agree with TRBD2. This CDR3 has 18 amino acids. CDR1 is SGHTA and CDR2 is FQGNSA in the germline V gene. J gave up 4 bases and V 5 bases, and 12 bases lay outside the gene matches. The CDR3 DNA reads TGTGCCAGCAGCGCGGCCGGGACTAGCGGGGGGCGAGGGTACGAGCAGTACTTC. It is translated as CASSAAGTSGGRGYEQYF.

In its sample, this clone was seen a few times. The CDR3 spells CASSQDRNAGANVLTF. CDR3 DNA: TGCGCCAGCAGCCAAGATAGGAACGCTGGGGCCAACGTCCTGACTTTC. The chain carries TRBV4-3 and TRBJ2-6; D gene unclear. Trimming cost V 0 bases and J 2 bases, with 8 bases left between them. The germline V gene encodes CDR1 LGHNA and CDR2 YSLEER. The CDR3 length is 16 residues.

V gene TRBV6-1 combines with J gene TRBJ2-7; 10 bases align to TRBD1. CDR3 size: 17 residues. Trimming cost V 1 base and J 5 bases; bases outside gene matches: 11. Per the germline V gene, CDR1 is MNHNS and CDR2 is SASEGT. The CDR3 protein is CASSEGERWTGGHEQYV. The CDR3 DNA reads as TGTGCCAGCAGTGAAGGGGAACGGTGGACAGGGGGTCACGAGCAGTACGTC.

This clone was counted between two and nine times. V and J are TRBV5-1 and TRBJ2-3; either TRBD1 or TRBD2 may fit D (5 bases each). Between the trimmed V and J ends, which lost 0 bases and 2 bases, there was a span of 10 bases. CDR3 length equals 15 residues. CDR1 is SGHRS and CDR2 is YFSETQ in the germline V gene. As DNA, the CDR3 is TGCGCCAGCAGCTTGGGAGGGGTTAACACAGATACGCAGTATTTT. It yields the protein CASSLGGVNTDTQYF.

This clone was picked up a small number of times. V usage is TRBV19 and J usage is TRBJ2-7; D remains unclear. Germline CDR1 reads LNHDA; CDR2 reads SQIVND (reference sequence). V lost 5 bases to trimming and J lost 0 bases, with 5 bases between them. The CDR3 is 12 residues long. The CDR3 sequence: CASSGNSYEQYF. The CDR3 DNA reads TGTGCCAGTAGTGGCAACTCCTACGAGCAGTACTTC.

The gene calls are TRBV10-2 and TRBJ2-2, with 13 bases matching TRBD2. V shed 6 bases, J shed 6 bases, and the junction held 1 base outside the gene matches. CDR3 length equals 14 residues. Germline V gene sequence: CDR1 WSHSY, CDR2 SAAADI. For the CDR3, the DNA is TGCGCCAGCAGACTAGCGGGGGGGCCCGGGGAGCTGTTTTTT. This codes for CASRLAGGPGELFF.

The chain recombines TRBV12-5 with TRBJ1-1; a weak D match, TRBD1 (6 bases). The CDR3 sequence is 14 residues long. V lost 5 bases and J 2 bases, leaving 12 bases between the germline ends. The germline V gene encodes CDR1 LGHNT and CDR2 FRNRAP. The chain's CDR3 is CASGPNRVNTEAFF. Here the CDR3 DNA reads TGTGCTAGTGGTCCGAACAGGGTTAACACTGAAGCTTTCTTT.

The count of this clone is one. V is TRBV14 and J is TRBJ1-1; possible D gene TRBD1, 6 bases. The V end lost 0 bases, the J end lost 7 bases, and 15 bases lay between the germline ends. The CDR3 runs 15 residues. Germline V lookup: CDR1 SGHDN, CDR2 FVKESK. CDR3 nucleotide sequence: TGTGCCAGCAGCCAAGATGGATACAGGGCCCTTGAAGCTTTCTTT. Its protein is CASSQDGYRALEAFF. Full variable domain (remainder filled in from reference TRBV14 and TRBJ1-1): EAGVTQFPSHSVIEKGQTVTLRCDPISGHDNLYWYRRVMGKEIKFLLHFVKESKQDESGMPNNRFLAERTGGTYSTLKVQPAELEDSGVYFCASSQDGYRALEAFFGQGTRLTVV.

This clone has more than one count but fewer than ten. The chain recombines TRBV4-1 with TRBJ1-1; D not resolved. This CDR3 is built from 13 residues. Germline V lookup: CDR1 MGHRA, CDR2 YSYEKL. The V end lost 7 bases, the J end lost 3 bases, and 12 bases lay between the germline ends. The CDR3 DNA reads TGCGCCAGCACCCCGCTATTGGACACTGAAGCTTTCTTT. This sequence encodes CASTPLLDTEAFF.

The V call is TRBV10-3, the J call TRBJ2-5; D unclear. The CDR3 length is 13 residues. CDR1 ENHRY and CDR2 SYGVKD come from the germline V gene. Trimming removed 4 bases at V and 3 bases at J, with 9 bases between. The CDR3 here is CAISANLEETQYF. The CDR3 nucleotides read TGTGCCATCAGTGCGAATCTTGAAGAGACCCAGTACTTC.

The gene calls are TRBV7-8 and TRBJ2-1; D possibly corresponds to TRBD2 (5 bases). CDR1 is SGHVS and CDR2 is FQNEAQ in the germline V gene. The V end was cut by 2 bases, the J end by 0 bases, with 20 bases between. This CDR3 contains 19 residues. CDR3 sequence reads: CASSLFGLAYSSSYNEQFF. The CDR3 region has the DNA TGTGCCAGCAGCTTATTCGGGCTAGCCTACAGTAGCTCCTACAATGAGCAGTTCTTC. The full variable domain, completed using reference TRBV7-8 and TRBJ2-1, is GAGVSQSPRYKVAKRGQDVALRCDPISGHVSLFWYQQALGQGPEFLTYFQNEAQLDKSGLPSDRFFAERPEGSVSTLKIQRTQQEDSAVYLCASSLFGLAYSSSYNEQFFGPGTRLTVL.

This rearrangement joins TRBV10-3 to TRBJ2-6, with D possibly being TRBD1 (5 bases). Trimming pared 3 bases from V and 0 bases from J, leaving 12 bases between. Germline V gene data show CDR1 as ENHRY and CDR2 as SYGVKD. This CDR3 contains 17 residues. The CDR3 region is CAISDRTGVSGANVLTF. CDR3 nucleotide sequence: TGTGCCATCAGTGATAGAACAGGAGTCTCTGGGGCCAACGTCCTGACTTTC.